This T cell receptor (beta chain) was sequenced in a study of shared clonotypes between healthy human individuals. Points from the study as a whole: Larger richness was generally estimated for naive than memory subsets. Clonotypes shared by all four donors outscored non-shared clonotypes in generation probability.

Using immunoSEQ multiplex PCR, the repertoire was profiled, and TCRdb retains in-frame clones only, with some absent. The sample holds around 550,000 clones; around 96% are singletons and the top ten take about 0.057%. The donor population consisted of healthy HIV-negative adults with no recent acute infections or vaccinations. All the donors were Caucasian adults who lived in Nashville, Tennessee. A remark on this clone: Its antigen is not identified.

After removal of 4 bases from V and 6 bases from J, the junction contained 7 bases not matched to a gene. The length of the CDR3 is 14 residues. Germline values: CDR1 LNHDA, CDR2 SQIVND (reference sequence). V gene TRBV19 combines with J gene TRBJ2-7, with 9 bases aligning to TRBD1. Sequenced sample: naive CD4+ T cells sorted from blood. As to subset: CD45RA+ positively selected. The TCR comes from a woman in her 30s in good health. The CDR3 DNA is TGTGCCAGTAGTAGGGGACAGGGTACGCGCGAGCAGTACTTC. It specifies CASSRGQGTREQYF. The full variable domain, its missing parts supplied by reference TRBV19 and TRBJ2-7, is DGGITQSPKYLFRKEGQNVTLSCEQNLNHDAMYWYRQDPGQGLRLIYYSQIVNDFQKGDIAEGYSVSREKKESFPLTVTSAQKNPTAFYLCASSRGQGTREQYFGPGTRLTVT.